The entry that follows covers one T cell receptor beta chain sequence. The antigen is undetermined. The data belong to a study of T cell responses to AZD1222 COVID-19 vaccine. General study findings and limits: Most donors were white British and more were female, and clonal diversity was possibly underestimated. Variant regions that are unmutated are reportedly the target of nearly half of spike-specific TCRs.

Germline lookup yields CDR1 SEHNR and CDR2 FQNEAQ (reference sequence). V shed 5 bases and J 8 bases; nucleotides not matched to a gene: 13. The CDR3 totals 15 residues. Generated by immunoSEQ multiplex PCR, the TCRdb table keeps only in-frame clones and is missing some. The sample has approximately 94,000 clones; just under 90% are singletons. The TCR originated in an adult in good health. This chain joins TRBV7-9 and TRBJ1-2; 8 bases match TRBD1. Specimen: peripheral blood, collected on day 0 of AZD1222 vaccination. The CDR3 sequence: CASSPAQGATLGYTF. CDR3 in DNA: TGTGCCAGCAGCCCCGCCCAGGGGGCCACCTTGGGCTACACCTTC.